This TCR beta chain emerged from a study of blood T cell repertoires in COVID-19 (dated by TCRdb to the early 2020s). In the study overall: Samples from collaborators originated in the United States, Italy and Spain and spanned both the acute and convalescent phases of COVID-19. The prospective study material was composed of cDNA or gDNA derived from T cells, B-cell-depleted T cells, or PBMCs. Deeply sampled blood TCRbeta repertoires from subjects exposed to, actively infected with, or recovered from COVID-19 were included in the dataset. The repertoires were released in a freely available public database intended as a resource for research on the immune response to SARS-CoV-2. Samples were obtained from the ongoing ImmuneRACE study (first 160 participants) and from over a thousand subjects provided by 6 global collaborators. Sample metadata almost always included a de-identified subject ID, COVID-19 status, age in years and sex. Where available, HLA class I and class II types were obtained from metadata supplied by the sample provider rather than from assay-based typing.

Another Seattle source contributed samples from volunteer blood donors who had recovered from COVID-19. Collaborating institutions collected whole blood in K2EDTA tubes following their own protocols. For TCRbeta analysis, collaborator samples were shipped as frozen whole blood, as isolated PBMCs, or as DNA extracted from either sample type. TCRbeta CDR3 regions were amplified from genomic DNA using the immunoSEQ Assay, a bias-controlled multiplex PCR. As for how the authors treated the data: Nucleated cell counts per sample were estimated from amplification of reference gene primers within the assay. Sequence reads were collapsed and filtered to measure the absolute abundance of every unique TCRbeta CDR3 rearrangement. For each sample, productive Simpson clonality was calculated by taking the square root of Simpson's diversity index across productive rearrangements. TCRdb's version of the immuneACCESS table is confined to in-frame rearrangements and falls short of the full clone set. An unresolved V gene accounts for under half of the shortfall where checked; the remainder is of unknown origin. Clone size and the V and J calls come from that table; the DNA yielded D and trimming. This sample holds 300,000 to 400,000 clones; around 87% were observed only once. The ten largest clonotypes hold less than 9.5% of the sample.

As to this clone: Its antigen has not been determined. No clone much larger than this one lies a single base away; base qualities are absent.

General study outcomes and caveats: Clinical and demographic metadata were provided uncurated, with the amount varying by source and participant.

Ends trimmed: V by 5 bases, J by 3 bases; bases unmatched to a gene: 5. Including cysteine and phenylalanine, the CDR3 has 15 amino acids. This entry keeps only the CDR3 DNA: 45 bases, framed from base 1. Per the germline V gene, MNHEY is the CDR1 and SVGAGI is the CDR2. Sequencing input: peripheral blood. The clonotype comes from a woman aged 45-65 years who had recovered from COVID-19. The chain links TRBV6-5 with TRBJ2-1; TRBD2 agrees with 9 junctional bases. The DNA reads TGTGCCAGCAGTCGTAGTAGCGGGGGCTACAATGAGCAGTTCTTC. The translation is CASSRSSGGYNEQFF.